A selection of T cell receptor beta chains follows, all from one sample in a study of blood T cell repertoires in COVID-19. Repertoires were generated with immunoSEQ multiplex PCR, while TCRdb's copy carries only in-frame clones and drops some. The sample lists about 190,000 clones, roughly 80% occurring once. The material sequenced was peripheral blood. The receptors were gathered from a woman between 45 and 65 years old with acute or convalescent COVID-19. The CDR3 runs from the conserved cysteine through the conserved F or W. D genes are given only for firm matches. Clone size is given for some rows only: seen once, a few or many times, or a class if the clone is expanded.

size: -
J: TRBJ2-7
D: -
V: TRBV28
DNA: TGTGCCAGCAGTTTGTGGGGCAGACTTTACGAGCAGTACTTC
CDR3: CASSLWGRLYEQYF

size: -
J: TRBJ2-7
D: TRBD1
V: TRBV7-8
DNA: TGTGCCAGCAGCCTCCGGGACAGTTCCTACGAGCAGTACTTC
CDR3: CASSLRDSSYEQYF

size: -
J: TRBJ2-6
D: -
V: TRBV10-3
DNA: TGTGCCATCAATAAGGGGTCGGCTGGGGCCAACGTCCTGACTTTC
CDR3: CAINKGSAGANVLTF

size: few
J: TRBJ1-1
D: TRBD1
V: TRBV10-3
DNA: TGTGCCATCAGCCGGGACAGGGCCGAAGCTTTCTTT
CDR3: CAISRDRAEAFF

size: -
J: TRBJ2-7
D: -
V: TRBV2
DNA: TGTGCCAGCACACCCGGGACCTACGAGCAGTACTTC
CDR3: CASTPGTYEQYF

size: -
J: TRBJ2-3
D: TRBD2
V: TRBV10-1
DNA: TGCGCCAGCAGCGCCGGGACTAGCGGGGTCGATACGCAGTATTTT
CDR3: CASSAGTSGVDTQYF

size: -
J: TRBJ2-1
D: TRBD1
V: TRBV5-1
DNA: TGCGCCAGCAGCTTGGGACTGACAGGGGCTCAGTTAGAGCAGTTCTTC
CDR3: CASSLGLTGAQLEQFF

size: -
J: TRBJ2-1
D: TRBD2
V: TRBV19
DNA: TGTGCCACCAGGGGACTAGCGGGAGGGGATGAGCAGTTCTTC
CDR3: CATRGLAGGDEQFF

size: -
J: TRBJ1-1
D: TRBD1
V: TRBV13
DNA: TGTGCCAGCAGCTTGGACAGGCTAGGAGCTTTCTTT
CDR3: CASSLDRLGAFF

size: -
J: TRBJ2-7
D: -
V: TRBV10-2
DNA: TGCGCCAGCAGGGACAGTCTAAGCTCCTACGAGCAGTACTTC
CDR3: CASRDSLSSYEQYF

size: -
J: TRBJ2-7
D: -
V: TRBV5-6
DNA: TGTGCCAGCAGCTTGTCCTCCTGGGGCCTTTCCTACGAGCAGTACTTC
CDR3: CASSLSSWGLSYEQYF